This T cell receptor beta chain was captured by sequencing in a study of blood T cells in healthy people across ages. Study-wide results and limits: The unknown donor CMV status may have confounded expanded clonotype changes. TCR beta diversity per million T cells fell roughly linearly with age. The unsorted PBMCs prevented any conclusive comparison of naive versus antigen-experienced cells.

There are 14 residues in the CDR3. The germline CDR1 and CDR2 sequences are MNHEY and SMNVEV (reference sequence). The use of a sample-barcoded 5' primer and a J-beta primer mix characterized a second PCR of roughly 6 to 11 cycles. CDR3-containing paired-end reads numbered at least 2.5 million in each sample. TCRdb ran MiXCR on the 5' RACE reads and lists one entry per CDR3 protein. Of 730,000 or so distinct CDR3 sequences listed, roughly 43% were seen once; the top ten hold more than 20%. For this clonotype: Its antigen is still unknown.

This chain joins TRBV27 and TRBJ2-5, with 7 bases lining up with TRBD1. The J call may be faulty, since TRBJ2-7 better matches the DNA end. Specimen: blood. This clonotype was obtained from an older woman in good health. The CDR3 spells CASSLGQGENEQYF. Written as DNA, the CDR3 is TGTGCCAGCAGTTTAGGGCAGGGGGAGAACGAGCAGTACTTC.